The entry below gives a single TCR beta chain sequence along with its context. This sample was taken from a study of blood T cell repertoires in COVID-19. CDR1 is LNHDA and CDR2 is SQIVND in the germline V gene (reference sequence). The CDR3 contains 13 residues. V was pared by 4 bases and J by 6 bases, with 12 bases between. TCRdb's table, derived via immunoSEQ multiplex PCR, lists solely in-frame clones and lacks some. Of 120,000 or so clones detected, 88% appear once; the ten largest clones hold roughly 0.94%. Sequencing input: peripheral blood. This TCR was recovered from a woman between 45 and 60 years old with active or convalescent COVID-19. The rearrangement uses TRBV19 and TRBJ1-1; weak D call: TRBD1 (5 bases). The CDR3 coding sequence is TGTGCCAGTAGTACAGGGTTTATCGCTGAAGCTTTCTTT. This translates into CASSTGFIAEAFF.